These T cell receptor beta chains were read from a single sample in a study of cytomegalovirus exposure and HLA in healthy donors. Assay used: immunoSEQ multiplex PCR; TCRdb lists only in-frame clones, some missing. The sample has roughly 120,000 clones, 74% seen once; the top ten hold about 4%. Sequenced input: PBMCs. The receptor source for this set is a woman aged 45-60 years in good health and CMV-seropositive. CDR3s include the opening cysteine and the closing phenylalanine or tryptophan. A D gene is named only where the DNA matches it firmly. A row's size may be missing; if present it is once, few, many or a size class.

. TRBJ1-4 few TRBV25-1 CASSEAYAGATNEKLFF
. TRBJ2-3 once TRBV2 CASSVYTDTQYF
. TRBJ2-5 . TRBV6-1 CASRGPSRETQYF
. TRBJ1-3 . TRBV29-1 CSVVLPGNTIYF
. TRBJ2-7 . TRBV7-2 CASSREQGVSYEQYF
. TRBJ1-4 . TRBV30 CAWSVEGRLFF
. TRBJ2-7 . TRBV30 CAWKSPQGIEQYF
. TRBJ1-3 . TRBV9 CASSVEGAGNTIYF
TRBD2 TRBJ2-5 . TRBV2 CASSEVGLAVETQYF
. TRBJ2-7 . TRBV18 CASSPARDISYEQYF
. TRBJ1-1 . TRBV7-8 CASSLVRGITEAFF
. TRBJ2-4 . TRBV4-1 CASSQASGVNIQYF
. TRBJ1-2 . TRBV7-9 CASSQHGSRGYTF
. TRBJ2-1 . TRBV19 CASSQGEGGRYNEQFF
. TRBJ2-7 . TRBV6-1 CASSTDSHYEQYF
. TRBJ2-3 . TRBV18 CASSPPGRGDTQYF
TRBD2 TRBJ2-1 . TRBV5-1 CASSLVPLGGGDEQFF
. TRBJ2-5 . TRBV28 CASSSPLGGPLGWETQYF
. TRBJ2-5 . TRBV6-5 CASSYIRDFQETQYF
. TRBJ2-7 . TRBV7-6 CASSLVEGNEQYF
. TRBJ2-3 . TRBV9 CASSVSGVTDTQYF
. TRBJ1-2 . TRBV6-5 CASSYSGRGMGYTF
. TRBJ2-5 . TRBV5-1 CASSGTLQPQETQYF
TRBD2 TRBJ2-5 . TRBV6-1 CASRRLAGVQETQYF
. TRBJ1-3 . TRBV7-9 CASSSPAQAENTIYF
. TRBJ1-3 . TRBV6-1 CASSESRTGNTIYF
. TRBJ1-6 once TRBV5-5 CASSSVQSNSPLHF
TRBD1 TRBJ2-2 . TRBV28 CASSSAGQGHTGELFF
TRBD1 TRBJ1-1 . TRBV11-3 CASSSPGQGAEAFF
TRBD1 TRBJ2-3 few TRBV10-3 CAINDRQGWKLTDTQYF
. TRBJ1-2 . TRBV4-1 CASSQADSLYGYTF
TRBD2 TRBJ2-2 . TRBV4-1 CASSRPSGVNTGELFF
. TRBJ2-1 . TRBV7-3 CASSSGGGIYNEQFF
TRBD1 TRBJ1-5 . TRBV10-2 CASSDRGRGNQPQHF
. TRBJ1-2 few TRBV18 CASSPGADGYTF
TRBD1 TRBJ1-1 . TRBV12-5 CASGLTTGTANTEAFF
. TRBJ2-2 . TRBV19 CASTPRANTGELFF
. TRBJ2-5 . TRBV5-4 CASSLERGETQYF
TRBD2 . . TRBV10-1 CASSLTSGARTYEQYF
. TRBJ2-7 . TRBV29-1 CSVGAGFYEQYF
. TRBJ1-2 . TRBV6-1 CASSEESPTAFRYGYTF
. TRBJ2-2 . TRBV10-3 CAISDRTGELFF
. TRBJ2-3 . TRBV19 CASSAPGDTQYF
TRBD1 TRBJ1-4 . TRBV20-1 CSAPGGEKLFF
. TRBJ1-2 . TRBV19 CASHRSRLWSNYGYTF
TRBD2 TRBJ2-5 . TRBV7-7 CASSLGLAGPQETQYF
. TRBJ2-7 once TRBV5-8 CASGQDIYEQYF
. TRBJ2-2 . TRBV4-3 CASSQQWANTGELFF
. TRBJ1-4 . TRBV6-5 CASTRSSSGEKLFF
TRBD2 TRBJ2-1 . TRBV4-2 CASSQARAGDNEQFF
. TRBJ2-7 . TRBV7-9 CASSLGPGSYEQYF
. TRBJ1-1 . TRBV13 CASSLAGDLTEAFF
. TRBJ1-1 . TRBV27 CASRRGVNTEAFF
. TRBJ2-1 . TRBV4-1 CASSQGIADNEQFF
. TRBJ1-2 . TRBV5-6 CASSLSQGSYGYTF
. TRBJ1-1 . TRBV6-5 CASISNTEAFF
TRBD1 TRBJ2-1 . TRBV7-2 CASNRGLSYNEQFF
TRBD2 TRBJ2-7 . TRBV14 CASSHLGGGYEQYF
. TRBJ1-2 . TRBV6-5 CASSAGQSYGYTF